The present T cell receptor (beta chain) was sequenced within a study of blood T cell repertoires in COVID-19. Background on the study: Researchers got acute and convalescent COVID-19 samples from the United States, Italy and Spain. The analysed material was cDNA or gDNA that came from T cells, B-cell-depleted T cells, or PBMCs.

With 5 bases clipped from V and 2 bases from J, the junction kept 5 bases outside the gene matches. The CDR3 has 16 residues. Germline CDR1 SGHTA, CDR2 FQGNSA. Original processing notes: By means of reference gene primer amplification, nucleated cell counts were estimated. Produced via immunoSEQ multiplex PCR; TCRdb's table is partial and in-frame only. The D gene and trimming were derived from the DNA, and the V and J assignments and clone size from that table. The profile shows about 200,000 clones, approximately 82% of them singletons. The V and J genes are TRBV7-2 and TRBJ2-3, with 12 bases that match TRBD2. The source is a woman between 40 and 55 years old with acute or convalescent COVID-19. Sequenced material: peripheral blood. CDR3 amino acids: CASSVLAGGLTDTQYF. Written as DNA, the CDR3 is TGTGCCAGCAGCGTACTAGCGGGGGGTCTCACAGATACGCAGTATTTT.